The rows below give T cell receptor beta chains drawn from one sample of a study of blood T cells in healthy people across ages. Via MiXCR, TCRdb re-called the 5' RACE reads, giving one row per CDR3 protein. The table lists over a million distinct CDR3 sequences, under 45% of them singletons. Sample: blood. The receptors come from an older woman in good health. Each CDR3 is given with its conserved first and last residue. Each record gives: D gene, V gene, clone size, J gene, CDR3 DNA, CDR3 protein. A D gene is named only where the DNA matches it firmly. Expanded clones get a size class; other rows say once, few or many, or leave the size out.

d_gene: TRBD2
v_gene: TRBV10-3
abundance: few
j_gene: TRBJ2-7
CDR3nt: TGTGCCATCAGTAATAGCGGGAGGGATAACTCCTACGAGCAGTACTTC
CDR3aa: CAISNSGRDNSYEQYF

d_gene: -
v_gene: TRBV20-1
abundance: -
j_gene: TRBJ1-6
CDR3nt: TGCAGTGCTAGAGTCGCGCAGGGTGGTAATTCACCCCTCCACTTT
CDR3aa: CSARVAQGGNSPLHF

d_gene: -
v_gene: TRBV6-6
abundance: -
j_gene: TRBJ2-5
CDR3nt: TGTGCCAGCAGTTACTTTGTTGGTGGGCAAGAGACCCAGTACTTC
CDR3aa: CASSYFVGGQETQYF

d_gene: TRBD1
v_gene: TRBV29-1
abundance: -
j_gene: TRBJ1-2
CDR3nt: TGCAGCGTTTTATGGACAGGGGCTAGAGTCTACACCTTC
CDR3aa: CSVLWTGARVYTF

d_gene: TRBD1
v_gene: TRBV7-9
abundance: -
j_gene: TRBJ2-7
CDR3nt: TGTGCCAGCAGCTCTTGGGACAGTTTCTCCTCCTACGAGCAGTACTTC
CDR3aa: CASSSWDSFSSYEQYF

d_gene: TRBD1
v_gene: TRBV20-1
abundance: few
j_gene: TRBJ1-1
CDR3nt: TGCAGTGCTAGACGCTTACAGGGGGCGAACACTGAAGCTTTCTTT
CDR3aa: CSARRLQGANTEAFF

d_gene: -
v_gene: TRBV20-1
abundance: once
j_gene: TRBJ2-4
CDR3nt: TGCAGTGCTAGAGATCCCGGGGCGGGGATTGAGCAGTACTTC
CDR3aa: CSARDPGAGIEQYF

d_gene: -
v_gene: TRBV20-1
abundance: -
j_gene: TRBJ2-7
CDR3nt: TGCAGTGCTAGGGCGGGGGCACCCTACGAGCAGTACTTC
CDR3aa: CSARAGAPYEQYF

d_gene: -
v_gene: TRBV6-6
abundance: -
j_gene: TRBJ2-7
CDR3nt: TGTGCCAGCAGTTACGGGGAGGACTACGAGCAGTACTTC
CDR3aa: CASSYGEDYEQYF

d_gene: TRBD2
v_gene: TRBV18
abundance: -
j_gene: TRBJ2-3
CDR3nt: TGTGCCAGCTCACCATTGCGTCTAGCGGTCACAGATACGCAGTATTTT
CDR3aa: CASSPLRLAVTDTQYF

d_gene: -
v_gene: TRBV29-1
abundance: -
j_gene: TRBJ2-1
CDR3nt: TGCAGCGTTTGGGTACCCAATGAGCAGTTCTTC
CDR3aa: CSVWVPNEQFF

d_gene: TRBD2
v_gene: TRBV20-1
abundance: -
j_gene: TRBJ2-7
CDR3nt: TGCAGTGCTAGACCGTCTAGCGGGTTTTACGAGCAGTACTTC
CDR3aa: CSARPSSGFYEQYF

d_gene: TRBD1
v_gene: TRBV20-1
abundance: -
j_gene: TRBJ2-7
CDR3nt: TGCAGTGCAACCCCGGGACAGGGCTACGAGCAGTACTTC
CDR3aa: CSATPGQGYEQYF

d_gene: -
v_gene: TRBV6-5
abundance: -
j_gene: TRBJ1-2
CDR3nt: TGTGCCAGCAGTCGGGCCACTGGTGGCTACACCTTC
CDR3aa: CASSRATGGYTF

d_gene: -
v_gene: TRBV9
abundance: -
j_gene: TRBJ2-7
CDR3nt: TGTGCCAGCAGCGTAGAAGGCGACAGGTCGGGAGAGCAGTACTTC
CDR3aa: CASSVEGDRSGEQYF

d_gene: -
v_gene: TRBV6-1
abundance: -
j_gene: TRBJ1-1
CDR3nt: TGTGCCAGCAGAATTAGGGGGGTGGATGAAGCTTTCTTT
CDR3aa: CASRIRGVDEAFF

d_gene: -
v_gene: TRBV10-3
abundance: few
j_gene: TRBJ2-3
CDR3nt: TGTGCCATAAGGGGAGGGACACCCTTCACAGATACGCAGTATTTT
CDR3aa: CAIRGGTPFTDTQYF

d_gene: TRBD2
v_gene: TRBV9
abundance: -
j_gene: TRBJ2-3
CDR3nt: TGTGCCAGCAGCGGACCCGGGACTAGCGGCTTCACAGATACGCAGTATTTT
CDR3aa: CASSGPGTSGFTDTQYF

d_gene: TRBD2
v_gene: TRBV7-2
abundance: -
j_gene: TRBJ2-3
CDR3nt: TGTGCCAGCAGCCCCCAGCGGGGGGTCAGCACAGATACGCAGTATTTT
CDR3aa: CASSPQRGVSTDTQYF

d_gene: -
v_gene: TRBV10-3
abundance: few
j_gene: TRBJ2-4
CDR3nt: TGTGCCATCAGACCCGAGGGGTCCAAAAACATTCAGTACTTC
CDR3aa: CAIRPEGSKNIQYF

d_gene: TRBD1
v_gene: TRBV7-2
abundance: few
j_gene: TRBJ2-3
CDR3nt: TGTGCCAGCAGCGAGCAGGGGGTCAACACAGATACGCAGTATTTT
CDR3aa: CASSEQGVNTDTQYF

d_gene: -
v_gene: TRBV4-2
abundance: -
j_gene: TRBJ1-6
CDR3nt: TGTGCCAGCAGGGGCATGGCGGGGGGCGTTAATTCACCCCTCCACTTT
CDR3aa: CASRGMAGGVNSPLHF

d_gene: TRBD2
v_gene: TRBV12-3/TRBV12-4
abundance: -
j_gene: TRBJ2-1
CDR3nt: TGTGCCAGCAGGGGACTAGCGATTGGTGATGAGCAGTTCTTC
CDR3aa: CASRGLAIGDEQFF

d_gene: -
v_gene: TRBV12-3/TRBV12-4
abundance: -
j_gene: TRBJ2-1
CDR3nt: TGTGCCAGCAGCGGTCGGGGAACGAACCATGAGCAGTTCTTC
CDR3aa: CASSGRGTNHEQFF

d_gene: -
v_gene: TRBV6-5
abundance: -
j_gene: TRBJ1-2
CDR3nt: TGTGCCAGCAGTTTCTCCCCGGAGTGGATTAACTATGGCTACACCTTC
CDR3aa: CASSFSPEWINYGYTF

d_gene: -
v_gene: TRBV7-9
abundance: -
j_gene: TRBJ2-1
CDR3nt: TGTGCCAGCAGCTTTGGGGGAGAGAGGCAGTTCTTC
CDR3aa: CASSFGGERQFF

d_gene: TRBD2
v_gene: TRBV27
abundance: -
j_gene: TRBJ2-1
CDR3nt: TGTGCCAGCAGTTTAGGGGGGGGACTAGCGGGAGGGCGCAGTGAGCAGTTCTTC
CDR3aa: CASSLGGGLAGGRSEQFF

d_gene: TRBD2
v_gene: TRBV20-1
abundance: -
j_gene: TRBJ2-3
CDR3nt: TGCAGTGCTAGAGATTCGACTAGCGGGAGAACAGATACGCAGTATTTT
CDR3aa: CSARDSTSGRTDTQYF

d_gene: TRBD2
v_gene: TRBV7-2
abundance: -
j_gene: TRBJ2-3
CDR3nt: TGTGCCACCCTAGCGGGAGTTAGCACAGATACGCAGTATTTT
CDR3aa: CATLAGVSTDTQYF

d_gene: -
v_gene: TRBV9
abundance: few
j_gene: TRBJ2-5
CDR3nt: TGTGCCAGCAGCGTAGGGCACAGGGGGGGAGAGCAGTACTTC
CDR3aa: CASSVGHRGGEQYF

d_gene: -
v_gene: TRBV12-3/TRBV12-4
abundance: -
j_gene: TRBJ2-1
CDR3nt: TGTGCCACGAGGAGAGCGTCTTACAATGAGCAGTTCTTC
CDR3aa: CATRRASYNEQFF

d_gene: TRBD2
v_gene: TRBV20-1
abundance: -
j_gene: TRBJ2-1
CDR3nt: TGCAGTGCTCCCGCTCGCGGGGGGTACAATGAGCAGTTCTTC
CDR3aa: CSAPARGGYNEQFF

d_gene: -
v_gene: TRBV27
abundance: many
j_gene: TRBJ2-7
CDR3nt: TGTGCCAGCAGCTTATCAGGGGCCGCCTACGAGCAGTACTTC
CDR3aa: CASSLSGAAYEQYF

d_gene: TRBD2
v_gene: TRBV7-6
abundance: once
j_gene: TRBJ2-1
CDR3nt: TGTGCCAGCAGCCCCCTAGTTGGTCCCGGGGGGAATGAGCAGTTCTTC
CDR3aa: CASSPLVGPGGNEQFF

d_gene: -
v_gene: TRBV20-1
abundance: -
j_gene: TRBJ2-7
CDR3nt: TGCAGTGCCGCGGGCTACATCAAAAGCTCCTACGAGCAGTACTTC
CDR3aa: CSAAGYIKSSYEQYF

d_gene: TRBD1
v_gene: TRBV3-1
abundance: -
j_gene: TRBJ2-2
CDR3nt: TGTGCCAGCAGCCAAGATGGGACAGTTATCGGGGAGCTGTTTTTT
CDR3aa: CASSQDGTVIGELFF

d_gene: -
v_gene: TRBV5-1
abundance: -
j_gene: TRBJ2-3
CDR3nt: TGCGCCAGCAGCCCCGACCGCCCTAGCACAGATACGCAGTATTTT
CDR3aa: CASSPDRPSTDTQYF

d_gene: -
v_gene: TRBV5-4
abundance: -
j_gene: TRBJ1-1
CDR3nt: TGTGCCAGCCGCTCCAGTACGAACACTGGAGCTTTCTTT
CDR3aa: CASRSSTNTGAFF

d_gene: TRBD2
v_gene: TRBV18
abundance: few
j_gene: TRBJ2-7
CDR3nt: TGTGCCAGCTCACCGATCGTAGCGGGAGGTGAGCAGTACTTC
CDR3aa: CASSPIVAGGEQYF

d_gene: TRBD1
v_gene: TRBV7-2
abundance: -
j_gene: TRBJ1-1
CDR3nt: TGTGCCAGCAGGGGGACAGGGCCCACTGAAGCTTTCTTT
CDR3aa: CASRGTGPTEAFF

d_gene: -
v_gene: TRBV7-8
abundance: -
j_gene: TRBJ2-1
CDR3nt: TGTGCCAGCAGCTTATACAGAAGCCATGAGCAGTTCTTC
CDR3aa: CASSLYRSHEQFF

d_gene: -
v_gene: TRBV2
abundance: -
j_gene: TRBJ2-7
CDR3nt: TGTGCCAGCAGCGGGGGGCTCCCTTCTTACGAGCAGTACTTC
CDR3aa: CASSGGLPSYEQYF

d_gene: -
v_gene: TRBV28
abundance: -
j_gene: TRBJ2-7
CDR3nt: TGTGCCAGCAGCCAACCTGGGGGGGGGGCTTCCAACGAGCAGTACTTC
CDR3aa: CASSQPGGGASNEQYF

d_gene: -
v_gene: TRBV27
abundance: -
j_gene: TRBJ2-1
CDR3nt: TGTGCCAGCAGTTTTCCCCGCAGGGGTAACTCCTACAATGAGCAGTTCTTC
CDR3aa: CASSFPRRGNSYNEQFF

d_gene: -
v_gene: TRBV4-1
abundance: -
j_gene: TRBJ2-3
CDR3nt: TGCGCCAGCAGCCAATTTGCGGGCAGCACAGATACGCAGTATTTT
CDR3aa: CASSQFAGSTDTQYF

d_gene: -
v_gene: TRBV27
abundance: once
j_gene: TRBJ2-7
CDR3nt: TGTGCCAGCAGTCCCCACCGGGACCGCACCTACGAGCAGTACTTC
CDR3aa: CASSPHRDRTYEQYF

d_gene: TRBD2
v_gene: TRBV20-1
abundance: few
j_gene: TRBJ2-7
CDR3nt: TGCAGTGCCCCCCGGACTAGCGGGAGAATCTCCTACGAGCAGTACTTC
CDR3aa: CSAPRTSGRISYEQYF

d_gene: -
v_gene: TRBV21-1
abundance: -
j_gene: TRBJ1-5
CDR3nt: TGTGTCAGACAGGGGTCTTATAGCAATCAGCCCCAGCATTTT
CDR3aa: CVRQGSYSNQPQHF

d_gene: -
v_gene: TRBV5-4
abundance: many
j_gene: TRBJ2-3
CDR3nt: TGTGCCAGCAGCTTAGGAGACGGGCGGAGCACAGATACGCAGTATTTT
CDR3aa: CASSLGDGRSTDTQYF

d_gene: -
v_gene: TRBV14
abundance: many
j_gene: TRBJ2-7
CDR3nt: TGTGCCAGCAGCCAGCAATCCTACGAGCAGTACTTC
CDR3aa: CASSQQSYEQYF

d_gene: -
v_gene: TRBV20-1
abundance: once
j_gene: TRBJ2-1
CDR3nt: TGCAGTACGACAGAGTCCCCTCCCTACAATGAGCAGTTCTTC
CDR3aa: CSTTESPPYNEQFF

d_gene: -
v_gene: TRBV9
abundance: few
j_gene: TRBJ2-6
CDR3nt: TGTGCCAGCAGCGTAGAGAATCCCGAGGCCAACGTCCTGACTTTC
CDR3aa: CASSVENPEANVLTF

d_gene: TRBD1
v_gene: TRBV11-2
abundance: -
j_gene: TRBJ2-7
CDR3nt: TGTGCCAGCACCCCCAGGGGGAACTGGGGGAAGATGGAGCAGTACTTC
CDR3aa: CASTPRGNWGKMEQYF

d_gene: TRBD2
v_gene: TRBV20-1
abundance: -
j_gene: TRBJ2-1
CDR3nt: TGCAGTGCCCATCCGGGCTTGGGACTAGCGGACAATGAGCAGTTCTTC
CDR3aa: CSAHPGLGLADNEQFF

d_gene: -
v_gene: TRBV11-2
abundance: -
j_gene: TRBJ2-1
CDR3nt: TGTGCCAGCAGCTTAGGAAGAACGGCCTACAATGAGCAGTTCTTC
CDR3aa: CASSLGRTAYNEQFF

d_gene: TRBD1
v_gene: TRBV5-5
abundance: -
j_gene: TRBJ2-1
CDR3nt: TGTGCCAGCAGCGAGGGACAGACCAGCTCCTACAATGAGCAGTTCTTC
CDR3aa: CASSEGQTSSYNEQFF

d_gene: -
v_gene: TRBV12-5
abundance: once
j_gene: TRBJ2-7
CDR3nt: TGTGCTAGTGTTTTAGAGGGAATCGAGCAGTACTTC
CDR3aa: CASVLEGIEQYF

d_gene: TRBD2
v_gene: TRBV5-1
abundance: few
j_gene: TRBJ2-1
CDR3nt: TGCGCCAGCAGCTTAATGACTAGCGGCACACATGAGCAGTTCTTC
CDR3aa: CASSLMTSGTHEQFF

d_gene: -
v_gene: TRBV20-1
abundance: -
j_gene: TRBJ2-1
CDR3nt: TGCAGTGCTAGAGATCTCCGGCGTGTGGCTGAGCAGTTCTTC
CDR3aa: CSARDLRRVAEQFF

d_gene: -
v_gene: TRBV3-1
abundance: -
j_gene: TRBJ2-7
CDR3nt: TGTGCCAGCAGCCAAGTTGACGGGTACTACGAGCAGTACTTC
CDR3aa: CASSQVDGYYEQYF